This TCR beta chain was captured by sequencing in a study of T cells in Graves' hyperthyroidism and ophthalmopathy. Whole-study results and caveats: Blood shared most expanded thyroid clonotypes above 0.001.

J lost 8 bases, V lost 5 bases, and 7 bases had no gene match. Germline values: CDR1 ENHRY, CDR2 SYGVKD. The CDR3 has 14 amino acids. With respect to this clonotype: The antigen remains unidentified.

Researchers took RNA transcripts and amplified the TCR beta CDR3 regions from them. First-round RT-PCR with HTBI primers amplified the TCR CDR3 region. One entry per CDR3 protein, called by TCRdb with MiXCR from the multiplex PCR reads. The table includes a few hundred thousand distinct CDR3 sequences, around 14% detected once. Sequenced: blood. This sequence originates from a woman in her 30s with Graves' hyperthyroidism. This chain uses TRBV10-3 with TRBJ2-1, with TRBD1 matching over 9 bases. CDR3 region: CAISKGTGFDEQFF. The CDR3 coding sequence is TGTGCCATCAGTAAAGGGACAGGGTTCGATGAGCAGTTCTTC.